What follows are 21 T cell receptor beta chains derived from one specimen sequenced in a study of blood T cell repertoires in COVID-19. TCRdb keeps only in-frame clones here, not all; method: immunoSEQ multiplex PCR. The top ten clones hold 3.5% to 4.5% of a sample with some 150,000 clones, 65% to 85% of them seen once. The sample comprised peripheral blood. All receptors derive from a woman aged 60 to 75 with acute or convalescent COVID-19.

The rearrangement uses TRBV2 and TRBJ1-6, with 9 bases matching TRBD1. Per the germline V gene, CDR1 is SNHLY and CDR2 is FYNNEI. The CDR3 length is 14 residues. Trimming at V came to 7 bases and at J to 6 bases, leaving 4 bases not matched to a gene. The CDR3 DNA reads TGTGCCAGCACGGGACAGGGCTTTAATTCACCCCTCCACTTT. It codes for CASTGQGFNSPLHF. The variable domain in full, with the rest retrieved from reference TRBV2 and TRBJ1-6, is EPEVTQTPSHQVTQMGQEVILRCVPISNHLYFYWYRQILGQKVEFLVSFYNNEISEKSEIFDDQFSVERPDGSNFTLKIRSTKLEDSAMYFCASTGQGFNSPLHFGNGTRLTVT.

The CDR3 reads CASSLDWRGKTQYF. The CDR3, as DNA: TGTGCCAGCAGCCTGGACTGGCGGGGGAAGACCCAGTACTTC. The chain employs TRBV5-4 and TRBJ2-5, with TRBD2 identical over 7 bases. Germline CDR1 and CDR2: SGHNT and YYREEE (reference sequence). Losses at the gene ends were 4 bases for V and 6 bases for J; bases not matched to a gene: 9. The CDR3 consists of 14 residues.

The chain carries TRBV5-8 and TRBJ2-3; D ambiguous. Germline loops: CDR1 SGHTS, CDR2 YDEGEE. The CDR3 consists of 17 residues. Deletions cut 0 bases from V and 0 bases from J, with 14 bases between. CDR3: CASSLGVRGPSTDTQYF. The CDR3 DNA reads TGTGCCAGCAGCTTGGGGGTGCGAGGCCCCAGCACAGATACGCAGTATTTT.

The genes are TRBV19 and TRBJ1-1; D is ambiguous. The CDR3 covers 13 residues. Trimming left V 6 bases short and J 5 bases short, with 13 bases between. CDR1 LNHDA and CDR2 SQIVND come from the germline V gene (reference sequence). The CDR3 spells CASRTTEWTEAFF. CDR3 bases: TGTGCCAGTAGAACCACCGAGTGGACTGAAGCTTTCTTT.

The chain links TRBV6-2 or TRBV6-3 to TRBJ1-1, with D perhaps TRBD1 (6 bases). Trimming cost V 4 bases and J 3 bases, with 18 bases left between them. The germline V gene encodes CDR1 MNHEY and CDR2 SVGEGT. The CDR3 sequence is 16 residues long. In DNA form, the CDR3 reads TGTGCCAGCAGTTTTACTTCCGGGACAACTTACACTGAAGCTTTCTTT. Its protein product is CASSFTSGTTYTEAFF.

J is TRBJ2-3 and V is TRBV4-3, with TRBD2 matching 7 bases. The V and J ends lost 4 bases and 2 bases, in that order; junction bases with no gene match: 6. The CDR3 sequence is 15 residues long. Germline values: CDR1 LGHNA, CDR2 YSLEER. In DNA, the CDR3 is TGCGCCAGCAGCCCCAGACTAGCCGTCACAGATACGCAGTATTTT. This gives the protein CASSPRLAVTDTQYF.

This sequence joins TRBV24-1 and TRBJ1-5; possible D gene TRBD1, 5 bases. CDR1 and CDR2 from the germline V gene are KGHDR and SFDVKD. Trimming left V 6 bases short and J 6 bases short, with 20 bases between. The CDR3 sequence is 16 residues long. CDR3 DNA: TGTGCCACCAGTCCGGGTCCTCGATGGAGGGGTCAGCCCCAGCATTTT. Translated: CATSPGPRWRGQPQHF.

J is TRBJ1-5 and V is TRBV3-1 (or the pseudogene TRBV3-2); no firm D call. CDR1 LGHDT and CDR2 YNNKEL come from the germline V gene (reference sequence). V dropped 1 base and J dropped 0 bases, with 10 bases sitting between them. CDR3 length equals 16 residues. For the CDR3, the DNA is TGTGCCAGCAGCCAAGGGGCAGGTAATAGCAATCAGCCCCAGCATTTT. It specifies CASSQGAGNSNQPQHF.

This chain connects TRBV19 to TRBJ1-6; 9 bases fit TRBD1. V lost 6 bases to trimming and J lost 9 bases; unmatched junction nucleotides: 9. This CDR3 is built from 15 residues. Germline values: CDR1 LNHDA, CDR2 SQIVND (reference sequence). This chain's CDR3 is CASSRGTGRGSPLHF. The CDR3, as DNA: TGTGCCAGTAGCCGCGGGACAGGGCGGGGTTCACCCCTCCACTTT.

The chain is built from TRBV18 and TRBJ2-6, with a possible D match to TRBD1 (6 bases). V was pared by 6 bases and J by 4 bases, with 19 bases between. Germline CDR1 and CDR2: KGHSH and LQKENI. The CDR3 is 17 amino acids. The CDR3 DNA reads TGTGCCAGCTCCCCGGCTTCTTCAGGGGTCGGGGCCAACGTCCTGACTTTC. This codes for CASSPASSGVGANVLTF. The whole variable domain, remainder taken from reference TRBV18 and TRBJ2-6, is NAGVMQNPRHLVRRRGQEARLRCSPMKGHSHVYWYRQLPEEGLKFMVYLQKENIIDESGMPKERFSAEFPKEGPSILRIQQVVRGDSAAYFCASSPASSGVGANVLTFGAGSRLTVL.

V gene TRBV11-2 combines with J gene TRBJ2-1; D might be TRBD2 (5 bases). CDR3 size: 14 residues. Germline V gene sequence: CDR1 SGHAT, CDR2 FQNNGV. Between the trimmed V and J ends, which lost 1 base and 7 bases, there was a span of 11 bases. The CDR3 spells CASSLGGGGNEQFF. The CDR3 region has the DNA TGTGCCAGCAGCTTAGGCGGAGGTGGTAATGAGCAGTTCTTC.

CDR3 sequence: CASSQGIAGSYNEQFF. DNA for the CDR3: TGTGCCAGCAGCCAAGGCATAGCGGGGTCCTACAATGAGCAGTTCTTC. The chain employs TRBV3-1 (or the pseudogene TRBV3-2) and TRBJ2-1, with 8 positions matching TRBD2. The germline gives CDR1 LGHDT, CDR2 YNNKEL (reference sequence). The CDR3 loop spans 16 amino acids. The V and J ends lost 1 base and 1 base, in that order; junction bases with no gene match: 3.

The chain couples TRBV30 to TRBJ2-5; TRBD2 matches at 10 bases. In germline, CDR1 is GTSNPN, CDR2 SVGIG (reference sequence). This CDR3 has 16 residues. V shed 1 base, J shed 6 bases, and the junction held 11 bases outside the gene matches. The chain's CDR3 is CAWSAKKTSGKQTQYF. Here the CDR3 DNA reads TGTGCCTGGAGTGCGAAAAAAACTAGCGGGAAACAGACCCAGTACTTC. The whole variable domain, remainder taken from reference TRBV30 and TRBJ2-5, is SQTIHQWPATLVQPVGSPLSLECTVEGTSNPNLYWYRQAAGRGLQLLFYSVGIGQISSEVPQNLSASRPQDRQFILSSKKLLLSDSGFYLCAWSAKKTSGKQTQYFGPGTRLLVL.

The chain is built from TRBV9 and TRBJ2-7; maybe TRBD1 (5 bases). V lost 3 bases to trimming and J lost 3 bases, with 13 bases between them. CDR1 is SGDLS and CDR2 is YYNGEE in the germline V gene. The CDR3 covers 14 residues. The CDR3 is CASSAQGFGYEQYF. The CDR3 nucleotides read TGTGCCAGCAGCGCCCAGGGATTTGGCTACGAGCAGTACTTC.

The gene calls are TRBV27 and TRBJ2-7; TRBD2 matches 8 bases. The CDR3 totals 16 residues. Germline CDR1 is MNHEY and CDR2 is SMNVEV (reference sequence). Unmatched junction bases numbered 8, after V lost 4 bases and J lost 0 bases. CDR3 sequence (DNA): TGTGCCAGCAGTTCTCTGGGGAGCGGGAGCTCCTACGAGCAGTACTTC. Translated, it gives CASSSLGSGSSYEQYF.

The chain couples TRBV6-5 to TRBJ1-1; a weak D match, TRBD1 (5 bases). Trimming cost V 6 bases and J 2 bases, with 7 bases left between them. This CDR3 is 12 amino acids long. Germline V gives CDR1 MNHEY, CDR2 SVGAGI. As DNA, the CDR3 is TGTGCCAGCAGGACAGCTAACACTGAAGCTTTCTTT. It is translated as CASRTANTEAFF.

This rearrangement joins TRBV6-5 to TRBJ1-2; 12 nucleotides align to TRBD1. The junction had 10 bases not matched to a gene; V was cut back by 6 bases and J by 8 bases. Germline lookup yields CDR1 MNHEY and CDR2 SVGAGI. This CDR3 region has 15 residues. This CDR3 reads CASRRHGTGGIGYTF. As DNA, the CDR3 is TGTGCCAGCAGGAGACACGGGACAGGGGGCATAGGCTACACCTTC.

This rearrangement joins TRBV19 to TRBJ1-1, with 7 nucleotides matching TRBD1. With V trimmed by 7 bases and J by 1 base, 6 bases remained unmatched. Germline CDR1 and CDR2: LNHDA and SQIVND (reference sequence). The length of the CDR3 is 14 residues. The CDR3 reads CASTVQGRNTEAFF. CDR3 nucleotide sequence: TGTGCCAGTACAGTACAGGGGAGGAACACTGAAGCTTTCTTT.

Regarding this clone: The sample contains more than one DNA sequence encoding this CDR3. This chain uses TRBV28 with TRBJ1-2, with 8 bases lining up with TRBD1. This CDR3 region has 13 residues. The germline V gene has CDR1 MDHEN and CDR2 SYDVKM. Unmatched junction bases numbered 3, after V lost 4 bases and J lost 5 bases. The CDR3 region is CASSWGQDYGYTF. The CDR3 coding sequence is TGTGCCAGCAGTTGGGGACAGGATTATGGCTACACCTTC.

The rearrangement joins TRBV10-3 to TRBJ1-2; weak D call: TRBD1 (5 bases). This CDR3 is built from 14 residues. CDR1 and CDR2 from the germline V gene are ENHRY and SYGVKD. V shed 5 bases and J shed 8 bases, with 18 bases lying between them. This chain's CDR3 is CAISQGLREEGYTF. DNA for the CDR3: TGTGCCATCAGTCAGGGACTTCGGGAGGAGGGCTACACCTTC.

This clone was seen only once. The rearrangement uses TRBV13 and TRBJ2-7, with 9 positions matching TRBD1. The germline gives CDR1 PRHDT, CDR2 FYEKMQ (reference sequence). J was trimmed by 3 bases and V by 5 bases; bases with no gene match: 8. CDR3 size: 15 residues. The CDR3 coding sequence is TGTGCCAGCAGCGTCAACAGGGGGCGCGGCTACGAGCAGTACTTC. Translation: CASSVNRGRGYEQYF. Variable domain in full (rest from reference TRBV13 and TRBJ2-7): AAGVIQSPRHLIKEKRETATLKCYPIPRHDTVYWYQQGPGQDPQFLISFYEKMQSDKGSIPDRFSAQQFSDYHSELNMSSLELGDSALYFCASSVNRGRGYEQYFGPGTRLTVT.